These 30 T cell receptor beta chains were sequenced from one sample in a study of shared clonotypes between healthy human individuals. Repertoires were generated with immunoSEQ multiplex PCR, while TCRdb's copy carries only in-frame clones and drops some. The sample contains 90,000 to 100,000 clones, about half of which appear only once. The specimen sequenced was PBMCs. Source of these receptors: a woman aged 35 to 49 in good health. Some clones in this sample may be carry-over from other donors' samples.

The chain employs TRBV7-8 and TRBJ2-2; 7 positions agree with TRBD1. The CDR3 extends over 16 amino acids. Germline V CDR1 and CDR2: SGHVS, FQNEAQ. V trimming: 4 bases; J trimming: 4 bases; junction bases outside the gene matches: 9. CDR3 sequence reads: CASSSTGFASTGELFF. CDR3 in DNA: TGTGCCAGCAGCTCGACAGGGTTTGCATCCACCGGGGAGCTGTTTTTT.

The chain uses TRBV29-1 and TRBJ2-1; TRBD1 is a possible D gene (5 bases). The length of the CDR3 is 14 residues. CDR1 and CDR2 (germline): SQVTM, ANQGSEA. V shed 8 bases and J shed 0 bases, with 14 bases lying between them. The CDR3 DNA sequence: TGCAGCCATGGTCGGACAAGCTCCTACAATGAGCAGTTCTTC. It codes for CSHGRTSSYNEQFF.

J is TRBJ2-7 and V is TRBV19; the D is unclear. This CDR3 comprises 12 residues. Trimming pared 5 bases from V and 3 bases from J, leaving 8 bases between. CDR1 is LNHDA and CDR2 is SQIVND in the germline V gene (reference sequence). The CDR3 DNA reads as TGTGCCAGTAGTTTTTGGGGCTACGAGCAGTACTTC. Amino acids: CASSFWGYEQYF.

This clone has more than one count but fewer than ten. The DNA of the CDR3 is TGTGCCAGCAGCCTATTGACAGGGTCGACTGAAGCTTTCTTT. Amino acids: CASSLLTGSTEAFF. V is TRBV14 and J is TRBJ1-1; 7 bases fit TRBD1. V was pared by 4 bases and J by 5 bases, with 7 bases of the junction left unmatched. This CDR3 spans 14 amino acids. CDR1 and CDR2 from the germline V gene are SGHDN and FVKESK.

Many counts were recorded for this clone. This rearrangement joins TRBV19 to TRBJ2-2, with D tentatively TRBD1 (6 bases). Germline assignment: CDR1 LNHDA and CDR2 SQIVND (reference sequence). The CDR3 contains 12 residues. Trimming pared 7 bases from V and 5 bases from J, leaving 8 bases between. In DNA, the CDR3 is TGTGCCAGTACACAGGGAACCGGGGAGCTGTTTTTT. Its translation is CASTQGTGELFF.

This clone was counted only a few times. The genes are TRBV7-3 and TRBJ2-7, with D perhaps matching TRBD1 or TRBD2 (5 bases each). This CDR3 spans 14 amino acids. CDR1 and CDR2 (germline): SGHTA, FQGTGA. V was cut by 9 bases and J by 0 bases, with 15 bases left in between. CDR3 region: CARETGRLSYEQYF. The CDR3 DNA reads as TGTGCCAGAGAGACGGGACGTCTCTCCTACGAGCAGTACTTC.

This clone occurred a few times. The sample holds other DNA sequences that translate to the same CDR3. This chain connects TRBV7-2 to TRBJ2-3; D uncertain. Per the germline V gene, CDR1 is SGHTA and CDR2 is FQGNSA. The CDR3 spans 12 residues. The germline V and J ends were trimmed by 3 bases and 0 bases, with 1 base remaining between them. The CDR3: CASSFSTDTQYF. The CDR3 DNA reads TGTGCCAGCAGCTTCAGCACAGATACGCAGTATTTT.

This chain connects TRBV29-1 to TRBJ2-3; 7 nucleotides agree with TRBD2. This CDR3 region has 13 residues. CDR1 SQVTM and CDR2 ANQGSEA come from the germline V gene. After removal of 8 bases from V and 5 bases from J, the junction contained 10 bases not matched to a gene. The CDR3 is CSSRAGVGDTQYF. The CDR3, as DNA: TGCAGCTCGCGGGCGGGAGTAGGAGATACGCAGTATTTT.

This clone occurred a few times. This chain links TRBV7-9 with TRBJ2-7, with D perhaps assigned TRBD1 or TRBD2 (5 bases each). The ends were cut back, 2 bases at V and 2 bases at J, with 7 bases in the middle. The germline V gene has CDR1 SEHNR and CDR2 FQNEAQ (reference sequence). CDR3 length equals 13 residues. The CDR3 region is CASSLPGPYEQYF. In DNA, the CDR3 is TGTGCCAGCAGCTTACCGGGACCCTACGAGCAGTACTTC.

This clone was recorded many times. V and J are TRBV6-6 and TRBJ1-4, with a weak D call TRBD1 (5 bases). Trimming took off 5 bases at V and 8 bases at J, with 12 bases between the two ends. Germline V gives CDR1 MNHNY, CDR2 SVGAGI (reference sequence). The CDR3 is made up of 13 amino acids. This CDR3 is CASSPRVGEKLFF. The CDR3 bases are TGTGCCAGCAGTCCCAGGGTTGGAGAAAAACTGTTTTTT.

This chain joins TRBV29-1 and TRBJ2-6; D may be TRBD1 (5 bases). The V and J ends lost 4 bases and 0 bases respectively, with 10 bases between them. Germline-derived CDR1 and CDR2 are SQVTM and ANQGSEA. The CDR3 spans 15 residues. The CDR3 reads CSVGQLYSGANVLTF. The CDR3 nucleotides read TGCAGCGTTGGACAGTTATACTCTGGGGCCAACGTCCTGACTTTC.

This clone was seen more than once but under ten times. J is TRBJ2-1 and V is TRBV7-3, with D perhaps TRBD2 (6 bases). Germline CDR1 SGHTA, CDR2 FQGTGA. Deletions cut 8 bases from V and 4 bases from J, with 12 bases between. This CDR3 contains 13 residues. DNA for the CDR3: TGTGCCAGCGGGAGGCCGGGATACAATGAGCAGTTCTTC. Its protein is CASGRPGYNEQFF.

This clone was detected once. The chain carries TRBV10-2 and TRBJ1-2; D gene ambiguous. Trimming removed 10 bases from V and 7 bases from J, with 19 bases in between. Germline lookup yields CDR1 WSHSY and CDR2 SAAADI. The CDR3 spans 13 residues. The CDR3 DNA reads TGCGCCATTGCGAGGGATCTACCTAGTGGCTACACCTTC. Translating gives CAIARDLPSGYTF.

The CDR3 spells CASSELAGGEQYF. The CDR3 DNA follows: TGTGCCAGCAGCGAACTAGCGGGAGGCGAGCAGTACTTC. The chain joins TRBV9 to TRBJ2-5, with 12 positions matching TRBD2. TRBJ2-7 matches the DNA end more closely, so the J call is doubtful. The V gene's germline CDR1 is SGDLS and CDR2 YYNGEE. The CDR3 has 13 residues.

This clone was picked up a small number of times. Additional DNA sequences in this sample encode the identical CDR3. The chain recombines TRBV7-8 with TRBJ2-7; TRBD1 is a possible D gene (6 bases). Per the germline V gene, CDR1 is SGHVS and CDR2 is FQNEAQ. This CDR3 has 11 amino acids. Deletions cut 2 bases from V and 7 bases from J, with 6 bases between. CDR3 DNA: TGTGCCAGCAGCTTACAGGGGGAGCAGTACTTC. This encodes CASSLQGEQYF. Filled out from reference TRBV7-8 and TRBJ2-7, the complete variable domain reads GAGVSQSPRYKVAKRGQDVALRCDPISGHVSLFWYQQALGQGPEFLTYFQNEAQLDKSGLPSDRFFAERPEGSVSTLKIQRTQQEDSAVYLCASSLQGEQYFGPGTRLTVT.

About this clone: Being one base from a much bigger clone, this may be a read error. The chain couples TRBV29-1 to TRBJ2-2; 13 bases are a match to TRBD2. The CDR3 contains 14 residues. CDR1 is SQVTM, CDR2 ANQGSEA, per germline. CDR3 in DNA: TGCCGCGTCGGCGGACTAGCGGGGGTCGGGGAGCTGTTTTTT. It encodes CRVGGLAGVGELFF.

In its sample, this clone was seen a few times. The CDR3 spells CASSHRTSGRFGETQYF. The DNA for the CDR3 is TGTGCCAGCAGCCATAGGACTAGCGGGAGATTCGGGGAGACCCAGTACTTC. V and J are TRBV7-9 and TRBJ2-5, with 13 bases matching TRBD2. The V gene end was trimmed by 5 bases and the J gene end by 5 bases; junction bases not matched to a gene: 11. The CDR3 contains 17 residues. Germline lookup yields CDR1 SEHNR and CDR2 FQNEAQ (reference sequence).

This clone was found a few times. The CDR3 sequence is CASSLAVGYTDTQYF. Written as DNA, the CDR3 is TGTGCCAGCAGCTTAGCGGTCGGATACACAGATACGCAGTATTTT. The chain couples TRBV7-2 to TRBJ2-3; D not resolved. Germline lookup yields CDR1 SGHTA and CDR2 FQGNSA. This CDR3 region has 15 residues. Deletions cut 0 bases from V and 2 bases from J, with 9 bases between.

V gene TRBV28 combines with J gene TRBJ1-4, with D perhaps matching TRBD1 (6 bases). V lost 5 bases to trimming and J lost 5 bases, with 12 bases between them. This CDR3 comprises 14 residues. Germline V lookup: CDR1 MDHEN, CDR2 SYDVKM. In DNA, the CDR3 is TGTGCCAGCAGTCTACAGGGCCTCAATGAAAAACTGTTTTTT. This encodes CASSLQGLNEKLFF.

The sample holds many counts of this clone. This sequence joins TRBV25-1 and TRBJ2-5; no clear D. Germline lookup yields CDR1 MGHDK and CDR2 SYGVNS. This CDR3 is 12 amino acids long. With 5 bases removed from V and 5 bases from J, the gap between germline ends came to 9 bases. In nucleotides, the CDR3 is TGTGCCAGCAGTACCGTCGGGGAGACCCAGTACTTC. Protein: CASSTVGETQYF.

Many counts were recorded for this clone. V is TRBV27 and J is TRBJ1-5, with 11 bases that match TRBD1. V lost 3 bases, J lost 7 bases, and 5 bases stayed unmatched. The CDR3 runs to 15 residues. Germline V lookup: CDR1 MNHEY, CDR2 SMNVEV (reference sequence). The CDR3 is CASSFGTGGEQPQHF. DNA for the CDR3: TGTGCCAGCAGTTTTGGGACAGGGGGGGAACAGCCCCAGCATTTT.

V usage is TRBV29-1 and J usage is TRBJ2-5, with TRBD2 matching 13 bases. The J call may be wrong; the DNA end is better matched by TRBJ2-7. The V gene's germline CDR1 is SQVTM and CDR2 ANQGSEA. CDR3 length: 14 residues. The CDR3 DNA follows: TGCAGCGTTGCTTGGACTAGCGGGAGCGGCGAGCAGTACTTC. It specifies CSVAWTSGSGEQYF.

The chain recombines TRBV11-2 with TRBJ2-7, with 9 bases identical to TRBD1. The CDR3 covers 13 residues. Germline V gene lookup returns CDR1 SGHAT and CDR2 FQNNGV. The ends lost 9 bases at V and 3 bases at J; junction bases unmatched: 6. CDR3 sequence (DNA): TGTGCCAGTTCCGGACAGGGGCTCTACGAGCAGTACTTC. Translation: CASSGQGLYEQYF.

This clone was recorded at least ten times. The DNA for the CDR3 is TGCGCCAGCAGCTTGGCCGTGAACACTGAAGCTTTCTTT. Translated: CASSLAVNTEAFF. The chain combines TRBV5-1 with TRBJ1-1; D is unresolved. The CDR3 has 13 amino acids. Per germline, CDR1 SGHRS and CDR2 YFSETQ. Trimming left V 0 bases short and J 0 bases short, with 3 bases between.

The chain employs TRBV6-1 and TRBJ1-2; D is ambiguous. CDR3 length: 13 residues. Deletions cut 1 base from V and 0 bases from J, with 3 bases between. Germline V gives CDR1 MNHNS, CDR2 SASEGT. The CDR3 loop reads CASSEGPNYGYTF. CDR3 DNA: TGTGCCAGCAGTGAAGGGCCTAACTATGGCTACACCTTC.

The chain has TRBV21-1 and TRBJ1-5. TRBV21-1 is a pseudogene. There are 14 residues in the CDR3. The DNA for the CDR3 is TGTGCCAGCAGCAAAGGAGGGAGCAATCAGCCCCAGCATTTT. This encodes CASSKGGSNQPQHF.

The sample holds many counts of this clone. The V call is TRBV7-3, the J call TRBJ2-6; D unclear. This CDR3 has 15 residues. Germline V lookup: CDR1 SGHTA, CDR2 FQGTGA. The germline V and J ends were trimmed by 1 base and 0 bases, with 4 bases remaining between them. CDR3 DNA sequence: TGTGCCAGCAGCTTAAGGGGCTCTGGGGCCAACGTCCTGACTTTC. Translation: CASSLRGSGANVLTF.

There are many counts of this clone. The CDR3 DNA sequence: TGTGCCAGCAGTTACTCGGGCCCGAGGAGCAATCAGCCCCAGCATTTT. This codes for CASSYSGPRSNQPQHF. The V gene is TRBV6-5, the J gene TRBJ1-5; D gene unclear. From germline, CDR1 is MNHEY and CDR2 SVGAGI. The CDR3 is 16 residues long. V shed 0 bases and J shed 1 base, with 10 bases lying between them.

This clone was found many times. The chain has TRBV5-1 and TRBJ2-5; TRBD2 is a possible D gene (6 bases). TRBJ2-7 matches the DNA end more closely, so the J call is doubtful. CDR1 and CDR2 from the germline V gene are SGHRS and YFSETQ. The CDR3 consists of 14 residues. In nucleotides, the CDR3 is TGCGCCAGCAGCTTTGGAGGGCGTTCCTACGAGCAGTACTTC. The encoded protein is CASSFGGRSYEQYF.

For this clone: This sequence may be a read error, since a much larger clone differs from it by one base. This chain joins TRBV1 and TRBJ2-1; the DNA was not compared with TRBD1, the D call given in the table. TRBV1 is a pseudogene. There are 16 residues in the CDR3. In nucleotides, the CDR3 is TGCACCAGCAGCCATTTGCCGACGGACAGTCAGAATGAGCAGTTCTTC. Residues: CTSSHLPTDSQNEQFF.